This TCR beta chain derives from a study of T cells in Graves' hyperthyroidism and ophthalmopathy. Regions amplified from RNA transcripts were the TCR beta CDR3 regions. Researchers ran a first-round RT-PCR on the TCR CDR3 using the HTBI primer set. A single record per CDR3 protein comes from TCRdb applying MiXCR to the multiplex PCR reads. The table lists 490,000 or so distinct CDR3 sequences, 20% to 25% of them singletons, with approximately 49% in the top ten. Many counts were recorded for this clonotype. Its antigen is unidentified. Study results and limitations: The model foresaw ophthalmopathy a median roughly 6.6 months prior to onset.

Specimen: blood. This TCR derives from a woman in her seventies with Graves' ophthalmopathy.

CDR3 protein: CAADRGRNTEAFF. The CDR3 DNA sequence: TGTGCCGCCGATCGAGGGAGGAACACTGAAGCTTTCTTT. The chain joins TRBV10-3 to TRBJ1-1; D is unresolved. CDR1 ENHRY and CDR2 SYGVKD come from the germline V gene. V was cut by 11 bases and J by 1 base, with 14 bases left in between. The CDR3 is 13 amino acids.